The source of this TCR beta chain is a study of CD8+ T cells in alopecia areata. V shed 4 bases and J shed 4 bases, with 8 bases lying between them. Germline V lookup: CDR1 KGHSH, CDR2 LQKENI. This CDR3 region has 13 residues. The treatment: oral pan-JAK inhibitor, 5-10 mg twice daily. Following extraction, RNA underwent reverse transcription to cDNA, which served as the sequencing template. Some clones are missing from TCRdb's copy, which holds only in-frame ones; the method was immunoSEQ multiplex PCR. There are roughly 140,000 clones in the sample; roughly four fifths occur only once, and 20% to 25% lies in the top ten.

Here the sequenced sample was CD8+ T cells sorted from blood, taken at week 4, from a patient treated with tofacitinib. The V call is TRBV18, the J call TRBJ2-1, with no clear D. The sequence was obtained from a human donor with alopecia areata. CDR3 residues: CASSRSDYNEQFF. In DNA form, the CDR3 reads TGTGCCAGCTCACGGTCCGATTACAATGAGCAGTTCTTC. The full variable domain, rest sourced from reference TRBV18 and TRBJ2-1, is NAGVMQNPRHLVRRRGQEARLRCSPMKGHSHVYWYRQLPEEGLKFMVYLQKENIIDESGMPKERFSAEFPKEGPSILRIQQVVRGDSAAYFCASSRSDYNEQFFGPGTRLTVL.